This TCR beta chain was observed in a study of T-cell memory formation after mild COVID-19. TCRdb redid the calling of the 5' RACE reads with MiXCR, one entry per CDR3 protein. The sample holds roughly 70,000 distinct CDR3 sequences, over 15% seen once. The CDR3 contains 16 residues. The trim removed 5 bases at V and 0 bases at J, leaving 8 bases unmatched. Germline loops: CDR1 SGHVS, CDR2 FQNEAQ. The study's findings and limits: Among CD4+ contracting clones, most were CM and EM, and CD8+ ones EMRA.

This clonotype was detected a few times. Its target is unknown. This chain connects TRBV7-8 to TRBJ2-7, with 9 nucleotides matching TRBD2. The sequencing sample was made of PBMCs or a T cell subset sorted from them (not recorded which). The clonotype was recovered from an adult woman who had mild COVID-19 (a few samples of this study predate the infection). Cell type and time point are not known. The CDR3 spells CASSDYSGSLSYEQYF. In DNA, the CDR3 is TGTGCCAGCAGCGATTATAGCGGGAGCCTCTCCTACGAGCAGTACTTC.